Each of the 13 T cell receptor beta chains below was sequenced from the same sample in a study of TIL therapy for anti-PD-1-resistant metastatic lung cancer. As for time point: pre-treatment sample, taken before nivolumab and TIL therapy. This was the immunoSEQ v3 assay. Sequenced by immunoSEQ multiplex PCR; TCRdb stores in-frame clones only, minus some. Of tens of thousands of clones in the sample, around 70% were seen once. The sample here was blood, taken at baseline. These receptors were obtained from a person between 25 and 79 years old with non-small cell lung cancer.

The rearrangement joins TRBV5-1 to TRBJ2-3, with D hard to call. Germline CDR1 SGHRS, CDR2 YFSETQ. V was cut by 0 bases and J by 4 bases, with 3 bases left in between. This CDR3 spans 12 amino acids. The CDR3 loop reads CASSLDADTQYF. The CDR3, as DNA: TGCGCCAGCAGCTTGGATGCAGATACGCAGTATTTT.

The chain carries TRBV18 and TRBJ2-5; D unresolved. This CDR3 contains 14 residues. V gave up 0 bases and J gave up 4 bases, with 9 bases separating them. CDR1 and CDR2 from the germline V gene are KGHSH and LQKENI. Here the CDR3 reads CASSPPSARETQYF. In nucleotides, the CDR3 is TGTGCCAGCTCACCACCATCGGCGAGAGAGACCCAGTACTTC. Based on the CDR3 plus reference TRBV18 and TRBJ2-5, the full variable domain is NAGVMQNPRHLVRRRGQEARLRCSPMKGHSHVYWYRQLPEEGLKFMVYLQKENIIDESGMPKERFSAEFPKEGPSILRIQQVVRGDSAAYFCASSPPSARETQYFGPGTRLLVL.

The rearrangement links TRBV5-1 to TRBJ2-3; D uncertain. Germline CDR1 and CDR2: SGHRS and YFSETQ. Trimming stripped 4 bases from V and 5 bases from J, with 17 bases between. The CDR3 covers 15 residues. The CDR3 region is CASSPNRHPGDTQYF. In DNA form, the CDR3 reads TGCGCCAGCAGCCCAAATAGACACCCAGGAGATACGCAGTATTTT.

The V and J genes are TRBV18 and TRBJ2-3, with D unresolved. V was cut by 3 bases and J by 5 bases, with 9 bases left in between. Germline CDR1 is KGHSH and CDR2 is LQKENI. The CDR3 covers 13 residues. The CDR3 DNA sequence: TGTGCCAGCTCACCGACTTTCTTAGATACGCAGTATTTT. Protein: CASSPTFLDTQYF.

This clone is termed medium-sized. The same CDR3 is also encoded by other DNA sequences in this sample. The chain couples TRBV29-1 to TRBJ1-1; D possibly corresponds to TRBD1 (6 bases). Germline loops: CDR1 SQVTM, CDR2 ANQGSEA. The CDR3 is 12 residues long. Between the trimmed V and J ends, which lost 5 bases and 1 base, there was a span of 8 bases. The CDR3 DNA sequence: TGCAGCGTTTCGACAGGGAACACTGAAGCTTTCTTT. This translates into CSVSTGNTEAFF. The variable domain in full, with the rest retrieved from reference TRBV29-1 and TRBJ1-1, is SAVISQKPSRDICQRGTSLTIQCQVDSQVTMMFWYRQQPGQSLTLIATANQGSEATYESGFVIDKFPISRPNLTFSTLTVSNMSPEDSSIYLCSVSTGNTEAFFGQGTRLTVV.

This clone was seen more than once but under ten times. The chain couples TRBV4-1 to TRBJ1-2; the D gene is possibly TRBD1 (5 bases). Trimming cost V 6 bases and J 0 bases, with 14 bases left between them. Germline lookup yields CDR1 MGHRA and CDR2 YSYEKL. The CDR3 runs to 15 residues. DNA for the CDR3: TGCGCCAGCAGACCGGACCAGGGAGCTAACTATGGCTACACCTTC. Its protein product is CASRPDQGANYGYTF.

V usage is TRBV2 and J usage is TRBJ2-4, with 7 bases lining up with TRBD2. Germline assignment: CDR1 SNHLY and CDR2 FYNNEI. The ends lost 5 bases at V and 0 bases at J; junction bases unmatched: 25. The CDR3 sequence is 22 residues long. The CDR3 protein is CASSHARDRAGAAILAKNIQYF. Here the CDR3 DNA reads TGTGCCAGCAGTCACGCACGAGATAGGGCGGGAGCGGCTATTCTAGCCAAAAACATTCAGTACTTC.

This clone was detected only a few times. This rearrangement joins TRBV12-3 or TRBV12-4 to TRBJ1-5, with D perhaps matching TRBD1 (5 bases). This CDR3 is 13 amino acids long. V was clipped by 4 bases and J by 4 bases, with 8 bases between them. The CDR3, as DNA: TGTGCCAGCAGTTCAGGGTATAATCAGCCCCAGCATTTT. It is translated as CASSSGYNQPQHF.

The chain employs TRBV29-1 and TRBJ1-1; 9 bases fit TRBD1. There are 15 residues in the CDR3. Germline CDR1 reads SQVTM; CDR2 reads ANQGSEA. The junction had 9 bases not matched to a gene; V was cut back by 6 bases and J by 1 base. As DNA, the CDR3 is TGCAGCGTGCGTACAGGGGGCGCTTGGAACACTGAAGCTTTCTTT. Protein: CSVRTGGAWNTEAFF.

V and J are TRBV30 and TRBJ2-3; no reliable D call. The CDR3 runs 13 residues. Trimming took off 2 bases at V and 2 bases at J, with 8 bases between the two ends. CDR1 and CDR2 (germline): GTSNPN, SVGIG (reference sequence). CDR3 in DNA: TGTGCCTGGAGTCGGGCAGACACAGATACGCAGTATTTT. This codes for CAWSRADTDTQYF.

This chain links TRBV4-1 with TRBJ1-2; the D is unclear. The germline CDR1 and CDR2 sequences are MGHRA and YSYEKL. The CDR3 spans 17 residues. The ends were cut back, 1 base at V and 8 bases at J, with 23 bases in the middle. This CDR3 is CASSQASGGLREGGYTF. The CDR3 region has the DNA TGCGCCAGCAGCCAAGCTTCTGGAGGGTTAAGAGAGGGAGGCTACACCTTC.

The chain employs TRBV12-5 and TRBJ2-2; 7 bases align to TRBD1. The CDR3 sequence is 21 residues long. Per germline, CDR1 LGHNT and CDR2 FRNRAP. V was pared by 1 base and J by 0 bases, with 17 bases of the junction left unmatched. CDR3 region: CASGLASLPRQGKTNTGELFF. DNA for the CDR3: TGTGCTAGTGGTTTGGCCAGTCTCCCGAGACAGGGTAAGACGAACACCGGGGAGCTGTTTTTT.

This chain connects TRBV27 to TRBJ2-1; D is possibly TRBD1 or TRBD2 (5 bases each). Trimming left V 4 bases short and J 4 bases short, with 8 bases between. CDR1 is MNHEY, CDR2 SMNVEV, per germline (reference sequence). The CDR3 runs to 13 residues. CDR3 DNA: TGTGCCAGCAGTTGGGACCGATACAATGAGCAGTTCTTC. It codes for CASSWDRYNEQFF.